This T cell receptor (beta chain) derives from a study of beta chain features in type 1 diabetes. General study points: The naive, central memory and Treg TCRB repertoires showed an apparent similarity that was greater among patients than among healthy donors. The question of HLA type influencing TCRB rearrangement was one that remained unresolved here. Shorter TCRB CDR3s, moderately but significantly so, marked every one of the four CD4+ subsets in Type 1 diabetes patients.

Trimming removed 6 bases at V and 8 bases at J, with 17 bases between. Germline assignment: CDR1 SGHTA and CDR2 FQGNSA. The CDR3 extends over 14 amino acids. Every bit of the isolated RNA underwent reverse transcription, so sequencing read expressed TCRB transcripts. Average reads for naive, central memory and regulatory T cell samples were about 4 million. Sequenced by immunoSEQ multiplex PCR; TCRdb stores in-frame clones only, minus some. Of more than 300,000 clones listed, roughly 12% are singletons. Sort purity for all populations was recorded as exceeding 98%. This clone was found a few times. The antigen is unknown.

The material sequenced was naive CD4+ T cells from blood. The receptor was derived from a woman between 18 and 30 years old with type 1 diabetes. The V gene is TRBV7-2, the J gene TRBJ2-1; D may be TRBD1 (5 bases). CDR3: CASSSRPGRDEQFF. The CDR3 DNA is TGTGCCAGCAGTTCCCGCCCGGGCAGGGATGAGCAGTTCTTC.